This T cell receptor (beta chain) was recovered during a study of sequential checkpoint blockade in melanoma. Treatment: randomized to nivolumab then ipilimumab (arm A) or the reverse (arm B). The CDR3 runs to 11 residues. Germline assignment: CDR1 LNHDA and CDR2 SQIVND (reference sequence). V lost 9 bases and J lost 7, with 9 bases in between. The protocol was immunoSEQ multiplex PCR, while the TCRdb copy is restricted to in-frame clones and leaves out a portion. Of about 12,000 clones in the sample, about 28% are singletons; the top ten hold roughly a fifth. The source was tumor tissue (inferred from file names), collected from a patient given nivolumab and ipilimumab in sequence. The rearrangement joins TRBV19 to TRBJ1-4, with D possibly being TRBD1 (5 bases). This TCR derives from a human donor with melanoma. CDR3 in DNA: TGTGCCAGGGGGGGGACTGAAAAACTGTTTTTT. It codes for CARGGTEKLFF.